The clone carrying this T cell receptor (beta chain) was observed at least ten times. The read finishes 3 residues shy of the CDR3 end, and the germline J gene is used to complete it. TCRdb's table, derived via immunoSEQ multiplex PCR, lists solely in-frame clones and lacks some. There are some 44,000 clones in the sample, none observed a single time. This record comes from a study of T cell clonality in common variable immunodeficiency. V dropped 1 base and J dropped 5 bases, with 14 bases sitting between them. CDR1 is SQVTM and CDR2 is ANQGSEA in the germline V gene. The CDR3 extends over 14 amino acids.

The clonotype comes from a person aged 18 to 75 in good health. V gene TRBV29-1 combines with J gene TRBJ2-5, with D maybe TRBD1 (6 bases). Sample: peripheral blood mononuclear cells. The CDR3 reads CSVEGGQKKETQYF. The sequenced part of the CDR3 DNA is TGCAGCGTTGAAGGAGGACAGAAAAAGGAGACC.